Detailed here is one T cell receptor beta chain. Its antigen is currently unknown. Only CD45RO-negative cells positively selected for CCR7 counted as naive CD8 cells, so terminally differentiated effector memory CD45RA+ cells were excluded. J was trimmed by 1 base and V by 2 bases; bases with no gene match: 7. The CDR3 is 16 residues long. The V gene's germline CDR1 is MGHDK and CDR2 SYGVNS. These data come from a study of shared clonotypes between healthy human individuals. Findings and limits, study-wide: A generally larger estimated richness was seen in naive subsets than in memory subsets.

Assay used: immunoSEQ multiplex PCR; TCRdb lists only in-frame clones, some missing. This table holds about 1.9 million clones, about 93% found once. What was sequenced was naive CD8+ T cells from PBMCs. The rearrangement joins TRBV25-1 to TRBJ2-5; 7 bases align to TRBD1. The receptor was isolated from a man aged 18 to 29 in good health. Some clones in this sample may be carry-over from other donors' samples. CDR3 residues: CASSERLGQLQETQYF. The CDR3 region has the DNA TGTGCCAGCAGTGAACGTCTGGGACAGCTCCAAGAGACCCAGTACTTC. Full variable domain (outside the CDR3, taken from reference TRBV25-1 and TRBJ2-5): EADIYQTPRYLVIGTGKKITLECSQTMGHDKMYWYQQDPGMELHLIHYSYGVNSTEKGDLSSESTVSRIRTEHFPLTLESARPSHTSQYLCASSERLGQLQETQYFGPGTRLLVL.